A selection of T cell receptor beta chains follows, all from one sample in a study of OX40 agonist ivuxolimab in advanced cancers. Sequenced by immunoSEQ multiplex PCR; TCRdb stores in-frame clones only, minus some. This sample yields 95,000 to 100,000 clones, of which roughly four fifths are seen a single time; roughly 1.5% belongs to the top ten. Sequenced here: CD4+ or CD8+ T cells sorted from blood, sampled in a trial of the OX40 agonist ivuxolimab. The origin of the receptors is an adult with an advanced solid tumor such as melanoma, head and neck, liver or kidney cancer. Both conserved end residues are part of each CDR3. The D gene is left open where the match is weak. Rows may omit the clone size; those that give it use once, few, many or a size class.

D gene: TRBD2
J gene: TRBJ2-3
V gene: TRBV27
clone size: -
CDR3 DNA: TGTGCCAGCAGTGCCTGGACTAGCTTTAGCACAGATACGCAGTATTTT
CDR3 protein: CASSAWTSFSTDTQYF

D gene: -
J gene: TRBJ2-3
V gene: TRBV18
clone size: -
CDR3 DNA: TGTGCCAGCTCACCACCTTTGTTACAGAACGAGCCCCCAGATACGCAGTATTTT
CDR3 protein: CASSPPLLQNEPPDTQYF

D gene: TRBD2
J gene: TRBJ2-5
V gene: TRBV6-6
clone size: -
CDR3 DNA: TGTGCCAGCAGGGGCGGGGGGATCCAAGAGACCCAGTACTTC
CDR3 protein: CASRGGGIQETQYF

D gene: -
J gene: TRBJ2-5
V gene: TRBV18
clone size: -
CDR3 DNA: TGTGCCAGCTCCCCGCCTACGGGGAAAGAGACCCAGTACTTC
CDR3 protein: CASSPPTGKETQYF

D gene: TRBD1
J gene: TRBJ2-2
V gene: TRBV7-3
clone size: -
CDR3 DNA: TGTGCCAGCAGCACGCACAGGGGTTTGCCCGGGGAGCTGTTTTTT
CDR3 protein: CASSTHRGLPGELFF

D gene: TRBD1
J gene: TRBJ2-2
V gene: TRBV7-9
clone size: few
CDR3 DNA: TGTGCCAGCAGTAAGACAGGGGACACCGGGGAGCTGTTTTTT
CDR3 protein: CASSKTGDTGELFF

D gene: -
J gene: TRBJ1-2
V gene: TRBV7-9
clone size: few
CDR3 DNA: TGTGCCAGCAGCCCTTTGGGCGGGGGAAACTATGGCTACACCTTC
CDR3 protein: CASSPLGGGNYGYTF

D gene: -
J gene: TRBJ2-3
V gene: TRBV4-1
clone size: -
CDR3 DNA: TGCGCCAGCAGCCAAGATGGGGCACCTAATGCAGATACGCAGTATTTT
CDR3 protein: CASSQDGAPNADTQYF

D gene: TRBD2
J gene: TRBJ2-5
V gene: TRBV27
clone size: -
CDR3 DNA: TGTGCCAGCAGTTTAGGGATAGCGGGTGGTCGGGAGACCCAGTACTTC
CDR3 protein: CASSLGIAGGRETQYF

D gene: TRBD2
J gene: TRBJ2-2
V gene: TRBV7-8
clone size: -
CDR3 DNA: TGTGCCAGCAGCCCGAACGGCGGGGGTTACACCGGGGAGCTGTTTTTT
CDR3 protein: CASSPNGGGYTGELFF

D gene: TRBD1
J gene: TRBJ1-6
V gene: TRBV9
clone size: -
CDR3 DNA: TGTGCCAGCAGCCCCCAGACAGGGGGATATTCACCCCTCCACTTT
CDR3 protein: CASSPQTGGYSPLHF

D gene: TRBD1
J gene: TRBJ2-7
V gene: TRBV6-6
clone size: -
CDR3 DNA: TGTGCCAGCAGCCTCAGACAGGGGGTGGACGAGCAGTACTTC
CDR3 protein: CASSLRQGVDEQYF

D gene: -
J gene: TRBJ2-3
V gene: TRBV5-6
clone size: -
CDR3 DNA: TGTGCCAGCAGCTTAAGGGGCACAGATACGCAGTATTTT
CDR3 protein: CASSLRGTDTQYF

D gene: TRBD2
J gene: TRBJ2-7
V gene: TRBV11-2
clone size: -
CDR3 DNA: TGTGCCAGCAGCACCCAGACGGGGGGCTCCTACGAGCAGTACTTC
CDR3 protein: CASSTQTGGSYEQYF

D gene: -
J gene: TRBJ1-6
V gene: TRBV11-2
clone size: -
CDR3 DNA: TGTGCCAGCAGCTCTGGAGGGATGTCACCCCTCCACTTT
CDR3 protein: CASSSGGMSPLHF

D gene: TRBD2
J gene: TRBJ2-3
V gene: TRBV19
clone size: few
CDR3 DNA: TGTGCCAGTAGTATGGCAGGACTAGCGCGAGGCACAGATACGCAGTATTTT
CDR3 protein: CASSMAGLARGTDTQYF

D gene: -
J gene: TRBJ1-1
V gene: TRBV5-1
clone size: -
CDR3 DNA: TGCGCCAGCAGCCCGGGACAAAGGCTATCAGGCACTGAAGCTTTCTTT
CDR3 protein: CASSPGQRLSGTEAFF

D gene: -
J gene: TRBJ2-7
V gene: TRBV9
clone size: -
CDR3 DNA: TGTGCCAGCAGCGTAGAAGGGGTGGCTAGCTTCTTAGGGTCCTACGAGCAGTACTTC
CDR3 protein: CASSVEGVASFLGSYEQYF

D gene: TRBD2
J gene: TRBJ2-1
V gene: TRBV11-2
clone size: once
CDR3 DNA: TGTGCCAGCAGCCCCGGGACTAGCGGGAGGGACAATGAGCAGTTCTTC
CDR3 protein: CASSPGTSGRDNEQFF

D gene: -
J gene: TRBJ2-1
V gene: TRBV7-2
clone size: -
CDR3 DNA: TGTGCCAGCAGCATTCGGGCGGGTGAGCAGTTCTTC
CDR3 protein: CASSIRAGEQFF

D gene: TRBD1
J gene: TRBJ1-2
V gene: TRBV6-5
clone size: -
CDR3 DNA: TGTGCCAGCAGACTATTCAGGGGGCATGGCTACACCTTC
CDR3 protein: CASRLFRGHGYTF

D gene: -
J gene: TRBJ1-2
V gene: TRBV11-1
clone size: -
CDR3 DNA: TGTGCCAGCAGTGCGGTCGTAGTGGCTGGAGGCTACACTTTC
CDR3 protein: CASSAVVVAGGYTF

D gene: TRBD2
J gene: TRBJ2-7
V gene: TRBV28
clone size: -
CDR3 DNA: TGTGCCAGCACAGGCGGGAGGAGAGCCTACGAGCAGTACTTC
CDR3 protein: CASTGGRRAYEQYF

D gene: TRBD1
J gene: TRBJ2-7
V gene: TRBV7-8
clone size: -
CDR3 DNA: TGTGCCAGCAGCTTAATCGACAGGGGCGAGCAGTACTTC
CDR3 protein: CASSLIDRGEQYF

D gene: TRBD1
J gene: TRBJ2-1
V gene: TRBV2
clone size: -
CDR3 DNA: TGTGCCAGCGAAGGGACAGCCGTGGGAAATGAGCAGTTCTTC
CDR3 protein: CASEGTAVGNEQFF

D gene: -
J gene: TRBJ2-1
V gene: TRBV2
clone size: -
CDR3 DNA: TGTGCCAGCAGGGCCGGGACAAATTCCTACAATGAGCAGTTCTTC
CDR3 protein: CASRAGTNSYNEQFF

D gene: -
J gene: TRBJ1-2
V gene: TRBV6-1
clone size: -
CDR3 DNA: TGTGCCAGCAGTGAAGTTGTCGGAAACTATGGCTACACCTTC
CDR3 protein: CASSEVVGNYGYTF